These T cell receptor beta chains were read from a single sample in a study of cytomegalovirus exposure and HLA in healthy donors. Data came from immunoSEQ multiplex PCR; TCRdb stores just in-frame clones and leaves some out. This sample carries a few hundred thousand clones, about nine tenths of them seen once, and the ten largest clones take about 1%. Source material: PBMCs. The source is a young woman in good health and CMV-seronegative. CDR3s include the opening cysteine and the closing phenylalanine or tryptophan. D genes are given only for firm matches.

V	length	D	J	CDR3	DNA
TRBV28	11	-	TRBJ1-5	CASTQNQPQHF	TGTGCCAGCACCCAAAATCAGCCCCAGCATTTT
TRBV6-1	14	TRBD1	TRBJ1-5	CASSERQGNQPQHF	TGTGCCAGCAGTGAACGACAGGGTAATCAGCCCCAGCATTTT
TRBV19	15	TRBD1	TRBJ1-2	CASRTPGQGAPGYTF	TGTGCCAGTAGAACTCCGGGACAGGGGGCGCCGGGCTACACCTTC
TRBV6-6	14	-	TRBJ2-1	CASRIQGSDNEQFF	TGTGCCAGCAGAATACAGGGTTCGGACAATGAGCAGTTCTTC
TRBV4-2	15	-	TRBJ2-3	CASSSAGVRRDTQYF	TGTGCCAGCAGCTCGGCCGGAGTGAGGAGAGATACGCAGTATTTT
TRBV5-1	16	TRBD2	TRBJ2-1	CASSLGTSGRSNEQFF	TGCGCCAGCAGCTTGGGGACTAGCGGGAGGAGCAATGAGCAGTTCTTC
TRBV11-3	12	TRBD1	TRBJ1-2	CASSQTGAGYTF	TGTGCCAGCAGCCAAACAGGGGCTGGCTACACCTTC
TRBV28	14	-	TRBJ2-1	CASSFRSGGNEQFF	TGTGCCAGCAGTTTCAGGTCTGGGGGGAATGAGCAGTTCTTC
TRBV18	14	-	TRBJ2-3	CASSFEGSTDTQYF	TGTGCCAGCTCATTTGAGGGATCCACAGATACGCAGTATTTT
TRBV19	14	TRBD1	TRBJ1-1	CASSISQGEAEAFF	TGTGCCAGTAGTATAAGCCAGGGGGAGGCTGAAGCTTTCTTT